The following is a TCR beta chain sequence with its context. These data are taken from a study of blood T cell repertoires in COVID-19. Study-wide context: T cells, B-cell-depleted T cells, or PBMCs provided the cDNA or gDNA that served as material.

Authors' data handling: Estimation of nucleated cell counts relied on the amplification of reference gene primers. Clones were sequenced by immunoSEQ multiplex PCR, and TCRdb holds only the in-frame ones, with some missing. That table supplies the V and J calls and clone size; D and trimming were determined from the DNA. The sample holds around 200,000 clones, 83% seen once. CDR1 is MDHEN and CDR2 is SYDVKM in the germline V gene. The CDR3 covers 14 residues. V was cut by 5 bases and J by 8 bases, with 18 bases left in between. V and J are TRBV28 and TRBJ1-2; D is unresolved. The receptor comes from a woman aged 45-59 years with acute or convalescent COVID-19. The material sequenced was peripheral blood. The DNA of the CDR3 is TGTGCCAGCAGTCTCGAGGGAGCCTCAAAGGGCTACACCTTC. It is translated as CASSLEGASKGYTF.